What follows are 16 T cell receptor beta chains derived from one specimen sequenced in a study of cytomegalovirus exposure and HLA in healthy donors. PCR amplification relied on 60 Vbeta primers (plus 13 Jbeta primers). The table came from immunoSEQ multiplex PCR; TCRdb's copy has only in-frame clones and leaves some out. The sample yields some 140,000 clones, roughly 70% seen once. The source material was PBMCs. These receptors came from a human donor in good health.

This sequence joins TRBV11-2 and TRBJ2-7; D is possibly TRBD1 (6 bases). The CDR3 is made up of 15 amino acids. Trimming pared 5 bases from V and 6 bases from J, leaving 20 bases between. Germline CDR1 reads SGHAT; CDR2 reads FQNNGV. CDR3 in DNA: TGTGCCAGCAGCCCAGAAACAGGGTTTGTTGGCGAGCAGTACTTC. Its translation: CASSPETGFVGEQYF. The variable domain in full, with the rest retrieved from reference TRBV11-2 and TRBJ2-7, is EAGVAQSPRYKIIEKRQSVAFWCNPISGHATLYWYQQILGQGPKLLIQFQNNGVVDDSQLPKDRFSAERLKGVDSTLKIQPAKLEDSAVYLCASSPETGFVGEQYFGPGTRLTVT.

This clone has only a few counts. The genes are TRBV5-1 and TRBJ2-1; 15 bases map to TRBD2. Unmatched junction bases numbered 2, after V lost 4 bases and J lost 0 bases. The germline gives CDR1 SGHRS, CDR2 YFSETQ. CDR3 length: 17 amino acids. The CDR3 DNA reads TGCGCCAGCAGCATGGGACTAGCGGGAGGCTCCTACAATGAGCAGTTCTTC. It specifies CASSMGLAGGSYNEQFF.

The rearrangement links TRBV4-1 to TRBJ2-1, with TRBD1 as a possible D gene (6 bases). The V gene's germline CDR1 is MGHRA and CDR2 YSYEKL. V lost 0 bases to trimming and J lost 4 bases, with 13 bases between them. The CDR3 length is 16 residues. CDR3 DNA sequence: TGCGCCAGCAGCCAAGAAGGGGTTCAGGGGTACAATGAGCAGTTCTTC. The encoded protein is CASSQEGVQGYNEQFF.

This clone was seen a single time. The chain is built from TRBV20-1 and TRBJ2-1; no reliable D call. V shed 5 bases and J shed 6 bases, with 5 bases lying between them. Germline CDR1 is DFQATT and CDR2 is SNEGSKA (reference sequence). The CDR3 spans 10 residues. For the CDR3, the DNA is TGCAGTGCTCTTTTCAATGAGCAGTTCTTC. Translated, it gives CSALFNEQFF.

The rearrangement joins TRBV7-2 to TRBJ1-3, with a tentative D call TRBD1 (6 bases). The CDR3 consists of 13 residues. Germline assignment: CDR1 SGHTA and CDR2 FQGNSA. The germline V and J ends were trimmed by 10 bases and 0 bases, with 10 bases remaining between them. Written as DNA, the CDR3 is TGTGCCATACAGGGCCTCTCTGGAAACACCATATATTTT. Translated, it gives CAIQGLSGNTIYF.

The chain couples TRBV6-5 to TRBJ1-2; no definite D call. Trimming took off 8 bases at V and 8 bases at J, with 21 bases between the two ends. The germline CDR1 and CDR2 sequences are MNHEY and SVGAGI. This CDR3 contains 14 residues. The CDR3 DNA reads as TGTGCCAGCCGTGTTCCAGCAGGCCCAGGCGGCTACACCTTC. Translating gives CASRVPAGPGGYTF.

The chain links TRBV6-6 to TRBJ1-3; no definite D call. The CDR3 spans 15 residues. V was pared by 6 bases and J by 0 bases, with 12 bases between. Germline CDR1 reads MNHNY; CDR2 reads SVGAGI (reference sequence). In DNA form, the CDR3 reads TGTGCCAGCAGCCGAGGCGTTAGCTCTGGAAACACCATATATTTT. Its translation is CASSRGVSSGNTIYF.

The chain uses TRBV9 and TRBJ2-1, with 13 bases identical to TRBD2. CDR1 is SGDLS and CDR2 is YYNGEE in the germline V gene. There are 16 residues in the CDR3. Trimming at V came to 3 bases and at J to 8 bases, leaving 8 bases not matched to a gene. The CDR3, as DNA: TGTGCCAGCAGCGCCCCGGGACTAGCGGGAACCCATGAGCAGTTCTTC. Translating it yields CASSAPGLAGTHEQFF.

The chain is built from TRBV6-5 and TRBJ2-3; a weak D match, TRBD2 (5 bases). This CDR3 spans 13 amino acids. CDR1 is MNHEY, CDR2 SVGAGI, per germline. V was shortened by 6 bases and J by 6 bases, with 13 bases between the two germline ends. The DNA of the CDR3 is TGTGCCAGCAGCCCTACTAGGCGGGATACGCAGTATTTT. Translated: CASSPTRRDTQYF.

The chain links TRBV19 to TRBJ2-1; 8 bases map to TRBD2. Trimming took 5 bases from V and 3 from J; bases not matched to a gene: 6. Germline CDR1 and CDR2: LNHDA and SQIVND (reference sequence). The CDR3 has 15 residues. For the CDR3, the DNA is TGTGCCAGTAGTCTACAGCGGGAGAGCTACAATGAGCAGTTCTTC. Its protein product is CASSLQRESYNEQFF.

This clone was seen only once. This chain joins TRBV5-6 and TRBJ2-7, with TRBD1 matching over 12 bases. CDR1 is SGHDT, CDR2 YYEEEE, per germline. V lost 4 bases and J lost 3; bases outside the gene matches: 5. The CDR3 is 15 amino acids. This CDR3 reads CASSQGTGGVYEQYF. CDR3 bases: TGTGCCAGCAGCCAAGGGACAGGGGGCGTCTACGAGCAGTACTTC.

The rearrangement uses TRBV28 and TRBJ2-7, with TRBD1 identical over 10 bases. Germline values: CDR1 MDHEN, CDR2 SYDVKM. This CDR3 comprises 15 residues. V trimming: 5 bases; J trimming: 2 bases; junction bases outside the gene matches: 6. The DNA for the CDR3 is TGTGCCAGCAGTCCGGGACAGGGGTCTCCCTACGAGCAGTACTTC. Translation: CASSPGQGSPYEQYF.

V gene TRBV10-3 combines with J gene TRBJ2-3, with 9 bases fitting TRBD2. J gave up 3 bases and V 6 bases, and 4 bases lay outside the gene matches. This CDR3 is 14 amino acids long. In germline, CDR1 is ENHRY, CDR2 SYGVKD. The CDR3 DNA reads as TGTGCCATCAGCTCACTAGCGGGTACAGATACGCAGTATTTT. As protein: CAISSLAGTDTQYF.

The CDR3 sequence: CASSAPTSGLAKNIQYF. For the CDR3, the DNA is TGTGCCAGCAGTGCCCCGACTAGCGGGCTAGCCAAAAACATTCAGTACTTC. The chain combines TRBV6-1 with TRBJ2-4; 10 bases are shared with TRBD2. The CDR3 spans 17 residues. V gave up 4 bases and J gave up 0 bases; unmatched junction bases: 6. The V gene's germline CDR1 is MNHNS and CDR2 SASEGT.

This sequence joins TRBV28 and TRBJ2-5, with D possibly TRBD1 on 5 matching bases. Germline V gene lookup returns CDR1 MDHEN and CDR2 SYDVKM. The CDR3 has 14 amino acids. V was clipped by 5 bases and J by 4 bases, with 14 bases between them. CDR3 DNA: TGTGCCAGCAGTCCAAGGGCAGGGTTAGAGACCCAGTACTTC. It yields the protein CASSPRAGLETQYF.

V and J are TRBV28 and TRBJ2-7, with D maybe TRBD1 (6 bases). The germline V and J ends were trimmed by 7 bases and 0 bases, with 16 bases remaining between them. Germline V lookup: CDR1 MDHEN, CDR2 SYDVKM. The CDR3 is made up of 15 amino acids. CDR3 region: CASTTTGFGSYEQYF. In DNA form, the CDR3 reads TGTGCCAGCACCACTACAGGGTTCGGCTCCTACGAGCAGTACTTC.